This is a list of T cell receptor beta chains from one sample in a study of cytomegalovirus exposure and HLA in healthy donors. Produced via immunoSEQ multiplex PCR; TCRdb's table is partial and in-frame only. This repertoire shows about 160,000 clones, roughly 80% found once; its top ten account for about 4.4%. The sequenced sample consisted of PBMCs. These receptors were obtained from a woman aged 45-59 years in good health and CMV-seropositive. The CDR3 runs from the conserved cysteine through the conserved F or W. The order of the fields is CDR3 length, J gene, V gene, CDR3 protein.

>16|TRBJ2-1|TRBV15
CATSEGLAGGYNEQFF
>16|TRBJ1-5|TRBV30
CAWSVRGRGLRQPQHF
>15|NA|TRBV5-4
CASSSGLAGAYEQYF
>13|TRBJ2-2|TRBV19
CASSIDTGGELFF
>17|TRBJ2-1|TRBV5-1
CASSLEQGALTYNEQFF
>14|TRBJ2-4|TRBV28
CASGDRRSVNIQYF
>17|TRBJ2-2|TRBV11-2
CASRELAGGHGTGELFF
>14|TRBJ1-1|TRBV18
CASSPDRRNTEAFF
>18|TRBJ2-5|TRBV2
CASSELLGRTDSWKTQYF
>13|TRBJ1-2|TRBV29-1
CSVGSEEVSGYTF
>14|TRBJ1-1|TRBV5-1
CASTSYRENTEAFF
>15|TRBJ1-2|TRBV29-1
CSVGPTGGIGYGYTF
>17|NA|TRBV4-3
CASSPQGLAGAGNEQYF
>18|TRBJ2-2|TRBV7-3
CASSSDRGNTRNTGELFF
>14|TRBJ2-7|TRBV7-2
CASSLAQLTYEQYF
>15|TRBJ2-1|TRBV28
CASRSWDSSYNEQFF
>15|TRBJ2-7|TRBV9
CASSVYAGGPGEQYF